This TCR beta chain emerged from a study of T cell repertoires in cytomegalovirus infection. Background on the study: Both CMV infection and a matching HLA type were indicated by public TCR beta signatures.

The CDR3 is made up of 11 amino acids. Germline V gives CDR1 SGHDN, CDR2 FVKESK. V lost 3 bases, J lost 4 bases, and 4 bases lay in between. This clonotype was seen more than once but under ten times. Its antigen is unidentified. Regarding the study as a whole: Clonotypes of TCR beta that were HLA-C-restricted and CMV-specific dominated the ex vivo response.

TCRdb processed the reads anew with MiXCR; each CDR3 protein has one entry. The sample consists of 400,000 or so distinct CDR3 sequences, 25% to 40% of them appearing once. The sequencing sample was made of PBMCs. The chain joins TRBV14 to TRBJ2-7; D unresolved. This receptor was identified in a human donor in good health (CMV status not recorded). Some clones in this sample may be carry-over from other donors' samples. In DNA form, the CDR3 reads TGTGCCAGCAGCCAGGCGTACGAGCAGTACTTC. It codes for CASSQAYEQYF.